This TCR beta chain stems from a study of OX40 agonist ivuxolimab in advanced cancers. As for the study more broadly: Ivuxolimab, which targeted the costimulatory receptor OX40 (CD134), was an agonistic, fully human IgG2 monoclonal antibody. The paper describes the monotherapy dose-escalation part (N ≈ 52 patients) of the phase I trial of ivuxolimab. In the dose-escalation cohort, 82.7% of patients were male, and the mean age was 60 years with a range of about 23 to 79. Intravenous ivuxolimab was administered to patients every 2 weeks at six dose levels: 0.01, 0.1, 0.3, 1.5, 3 and 10 mg/kg. Of the 52 patients in dose escalation, 19 had hepatocellular carcinoma, around 15 had melanoma, 9 had renal cell carcinoma and 9 had head and neck cancer. Partial responses occurred in three dose-escalation patients: two with cutaneous melanoma and one with hepatocellular carcinoma. Peripheral TCRbeta sequencing aimed to test whether ivuxolimab altered TCR sequence diversity and caused clonal T-cell expansion. Prior anti-PD-1, anti-PD-L1 or anti-CTLA-4 therapy was permitted, and checkpoint inhibitors had been received by around 39% of dose-escalation patients.

Regarding this clone: It has no known antigen specificity. No clone much larger than this one lies a single base away; base qualities are absent.

For sequencing of the TCRbeta CDR3 region, genomic DNA was extracted from the sorted cells. TCRbeta CDR3 regions were sequenced using the immunoSEQ Assay. TCRdb holds this immuneACCESS table with in-frame rearrangements only. Some clones are missing; in checked studies, unresolved V genes explain under half, and the rest has no known cause. The sample profile shows some 85,000 clones; roughly 84% of them were found once. Together, the top ten hold 0.72% of the sample. The trial excluded patients who had a history of autoimmune disease or who were on systemic immunosuppression. Peripheral blood for TCR sequencing was collected from all dose cohorts at baseline, on cycle 4 day 1, and on cycle 7 day 1. The samples were drawn from a first-in-human, open-label, multicenter phase I dose-escalation trial of ivuxolimab. The trial enrolled adults with locally advanced or metastatic head and neck squamous cell, hepatocellular, melanoma or renal cell carcinoma. Before TCR sequencing, CD4+ T cells and CD8+ T cells from peripheral blood were sorted into separate populations.

V and J are truncated by 0 bases and 7 bases respectively, leaving an intervening sequence of 7 bases. Measured from the cysteine to the phenylalanine, the CDR3 is 13 residues long. Just CDR3 DNA is preserved here, 39 bases in frame from base 1. CDR1 and CDR2, looked up from the germline V gene, are MNHNS and SASEGT. On the study overall, not on this receptor specifically: Low levels of normalized T-cell clonal expansion were also seen in some nonresponding patients. At doses from 0.1 to 3.0 mg/kg, clonal expansion was seen in both CD4+ and CD8+ blood T cells between baseline and week 6. The antigen specificity of the clonally expanded peripheral T cells was not determined. After ivuxolimab, expanded clones were on average more numerous among CD8+ T cells than among CD4+ T cells. Partial responders in the 0.1-3.0 mg/kg groups had among the lowest normalized peripheral clonal expansion, especially among CD8+ T cells.

The chain uses TRBV6-1 and TRBJ2-1, with the D segment identity uncertain. Sequenced material: CD4+ or CD8+ T cells sorted from blood, taken in a trial of the OX40 agonist ivuxolimab. The source of this sequence is an adult with an advanced solid tumor such as melanoma, head and neck, liver or kidney cancer. In nucleotide form, the sequence is TGTGCCAGCAGTGAAGCGCCAGCGAATGAGCAGTTCTTC. Translated, this is CASSEAPANEQFF.